What follows describes a single TCR beta chain. Its antigen is unknown. This entry belongs to a study of shared clonotypes between healthy human individuals. Study in general: For every donor, three CD4 naive, three CD4 memory, two CD8 naive and one CD8 memory plates were used. Study results and caveats: Naive CD4 clonotype sharing across four donors was around 5.5%.

Trimming cost V 3 bases and J 2 bases, with 5 bases left between them. Germline V gives CDR1 SGHNT, CDR2 YYREEE (reference sequence). This CDR3 is built from 13 residues. Here immunoSEQ multiplex PCR was the method, and the copy in TCRdb shows in-frame clones only, minus some. The sample carries roughly 1,500,000 clones, approximately 98.5% recorded once. The TCR originated in a man younger than 45 in good health. The chain couples TRBV5-4 to TRBJ1-4; no reliable D call. Sequencing was performed on naive CD4+ T cells sorted from blood. Subset: CD45RA+ positively selected. In DNA, the CDR3 is TGTGCCAGCAGCTGGCAGACTAATGAAAAACTGTTTTTT. Amino acids: CASSWQTNEKLFF.